This T cell receptor beta chain originates from a study of T cell clones after liver transplantation. This table comes from immunoSEQ multiplex PCR, and its TCRdb copy is limited to in-frame clones, with some not included. The sample has about 71,000 clones, about four fifths seen once. The clonotype was recovered from a human patient who received a liver transplant. T cells may partly derive from the graft donor. The material was CD4+ T cells from blood, obtained 12 months after liver transplant.

CDR3 nucleotide sequence: TGTGCCAGCAGCCCCGATCGGGGCGCCTCCGCTTTCTTT. This encodes CASSPDRGASAFF. The chain recombines TRBV7-6 with TRBJ1-1; maybe TRBD1 (5 bases). The CDR3 is 13 amino acids. The V and J ends lost 5 bases and 11 bases respectively, with 18 bases between them. Germline V gives CDR1 SGHVS, CDR2 FNYEAQ.